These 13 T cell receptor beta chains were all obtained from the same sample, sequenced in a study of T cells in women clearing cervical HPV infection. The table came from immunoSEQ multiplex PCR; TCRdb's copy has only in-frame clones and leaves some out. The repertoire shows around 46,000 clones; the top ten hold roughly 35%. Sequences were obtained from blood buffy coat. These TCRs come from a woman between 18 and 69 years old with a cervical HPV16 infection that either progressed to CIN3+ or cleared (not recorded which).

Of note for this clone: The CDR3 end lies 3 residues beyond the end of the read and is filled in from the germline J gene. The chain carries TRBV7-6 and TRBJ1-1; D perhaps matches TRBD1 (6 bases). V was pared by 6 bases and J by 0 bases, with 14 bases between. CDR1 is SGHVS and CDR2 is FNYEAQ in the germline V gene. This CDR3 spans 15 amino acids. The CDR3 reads CASSFTDRMNTEAFF. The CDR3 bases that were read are TGTGCCAGCAGTTTTACGGACAGAATGAACACTGAA.

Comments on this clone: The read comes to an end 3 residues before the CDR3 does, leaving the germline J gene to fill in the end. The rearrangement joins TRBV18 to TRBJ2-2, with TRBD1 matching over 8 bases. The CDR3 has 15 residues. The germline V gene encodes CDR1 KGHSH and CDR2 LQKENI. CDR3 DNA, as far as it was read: TGTGCCAGCTCACCAAGTCCAGGGGGCGGTTCACCG. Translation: CASSPSPGGGSP. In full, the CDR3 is CASSPSPGGGSPLFF.

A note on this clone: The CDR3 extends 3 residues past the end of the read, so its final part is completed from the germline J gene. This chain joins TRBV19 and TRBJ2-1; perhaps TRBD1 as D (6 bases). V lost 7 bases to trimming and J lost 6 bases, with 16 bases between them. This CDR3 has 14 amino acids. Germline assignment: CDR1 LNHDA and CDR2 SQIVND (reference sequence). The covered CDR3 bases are TGTGCCAGTACCCATGACAGGAATAGCAATGAG. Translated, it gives CASTHDRNSNE. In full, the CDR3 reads CASTHDRNSNEQFF.

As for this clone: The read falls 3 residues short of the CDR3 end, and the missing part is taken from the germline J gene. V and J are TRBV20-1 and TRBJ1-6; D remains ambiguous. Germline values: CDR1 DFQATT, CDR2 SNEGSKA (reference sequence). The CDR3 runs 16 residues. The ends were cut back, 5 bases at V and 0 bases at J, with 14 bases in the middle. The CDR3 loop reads CSALETASSYNSPLHF. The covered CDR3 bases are TGCAGTGCTCTAGAGACGGCCAGCTCCTATAATTCACCC.

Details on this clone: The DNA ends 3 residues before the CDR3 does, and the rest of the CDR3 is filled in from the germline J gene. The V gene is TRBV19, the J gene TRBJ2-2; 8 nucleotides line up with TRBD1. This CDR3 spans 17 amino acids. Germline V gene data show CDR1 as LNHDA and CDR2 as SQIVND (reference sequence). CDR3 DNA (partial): TGTGCCAGTAGTATGGGGGTGCACCGGGACAGGAATTCACCG. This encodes CASSMGVHRDRNSP. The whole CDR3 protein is CASSMGVHRDRNSPLFF.

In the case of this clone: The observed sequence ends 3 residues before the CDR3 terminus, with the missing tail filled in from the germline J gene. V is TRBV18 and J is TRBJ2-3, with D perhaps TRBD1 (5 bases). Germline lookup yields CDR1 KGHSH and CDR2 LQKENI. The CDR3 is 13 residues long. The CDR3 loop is CASSKEQDQTQYF. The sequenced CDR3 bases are TGTGCCAGCTCAAAAGAACAGGACCAGACG.

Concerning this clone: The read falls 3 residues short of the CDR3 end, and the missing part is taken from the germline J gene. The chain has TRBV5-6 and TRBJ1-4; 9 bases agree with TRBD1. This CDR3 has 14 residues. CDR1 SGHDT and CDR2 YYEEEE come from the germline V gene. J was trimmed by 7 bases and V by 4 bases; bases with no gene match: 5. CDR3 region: CASSKDRGSEKLFF. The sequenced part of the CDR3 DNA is TGTGCCAGCAGCAAGGACAGGGGCTCTGAAAAA.

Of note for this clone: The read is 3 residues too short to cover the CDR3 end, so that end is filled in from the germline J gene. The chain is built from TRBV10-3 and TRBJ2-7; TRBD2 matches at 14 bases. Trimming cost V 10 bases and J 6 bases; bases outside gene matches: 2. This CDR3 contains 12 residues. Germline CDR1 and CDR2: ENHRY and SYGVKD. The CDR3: CANGLAGGEQYF. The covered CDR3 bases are TGTGCCAACGGACTAGCGGGGGGCGAG.

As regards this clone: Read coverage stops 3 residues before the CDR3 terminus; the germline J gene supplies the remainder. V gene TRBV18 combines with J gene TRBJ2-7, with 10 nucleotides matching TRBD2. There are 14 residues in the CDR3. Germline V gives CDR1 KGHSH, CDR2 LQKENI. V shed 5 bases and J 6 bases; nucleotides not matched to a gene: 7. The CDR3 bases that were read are TGTGCCAGCTCAGCAAGCGGGGGGGCAGCCGAG. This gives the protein CASSASGGAAE. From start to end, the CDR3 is CASSASGGAAEQYF.

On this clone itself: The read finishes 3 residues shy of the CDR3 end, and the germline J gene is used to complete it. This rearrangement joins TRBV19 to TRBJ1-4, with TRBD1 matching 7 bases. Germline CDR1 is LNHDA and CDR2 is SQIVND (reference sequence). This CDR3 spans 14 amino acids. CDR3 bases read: TGTGCCAGTAGTCCCTCCGTTACAGGGGATGGA. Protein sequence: CASSPSVTGDG. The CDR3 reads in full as CASSPSVTGDGLFF.

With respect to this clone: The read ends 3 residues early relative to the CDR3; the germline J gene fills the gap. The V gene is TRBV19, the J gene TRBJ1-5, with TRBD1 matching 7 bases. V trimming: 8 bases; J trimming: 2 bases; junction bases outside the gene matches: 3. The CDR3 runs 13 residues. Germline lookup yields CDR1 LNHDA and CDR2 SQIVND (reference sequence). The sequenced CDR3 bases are TGTGCCAGTCAGGACAGGCGCAATCAGCCC. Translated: CASQDRRNQP. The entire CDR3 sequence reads CASQDRRNQPQHF.

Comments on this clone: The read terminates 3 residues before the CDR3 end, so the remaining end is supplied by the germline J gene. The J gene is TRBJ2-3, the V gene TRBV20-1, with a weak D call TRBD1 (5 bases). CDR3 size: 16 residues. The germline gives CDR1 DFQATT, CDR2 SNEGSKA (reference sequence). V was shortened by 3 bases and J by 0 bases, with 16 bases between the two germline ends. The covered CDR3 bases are TGCAGTGCTAGCCTCCCTCCAGGGTGGAGCACAGATACG. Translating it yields CSASLPPGWSTDT. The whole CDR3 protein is CSASLPPGWSTDTQYF.

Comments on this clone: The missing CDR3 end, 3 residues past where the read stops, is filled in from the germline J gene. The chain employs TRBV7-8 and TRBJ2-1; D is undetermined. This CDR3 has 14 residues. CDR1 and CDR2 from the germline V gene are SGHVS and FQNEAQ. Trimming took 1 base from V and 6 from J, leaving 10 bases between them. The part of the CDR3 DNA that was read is TGTGCCAGCAGCTTAGGCGGTGACTTCAATGAG. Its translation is CASSLGGDFNE. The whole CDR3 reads CASSLGGDFNEQFF.